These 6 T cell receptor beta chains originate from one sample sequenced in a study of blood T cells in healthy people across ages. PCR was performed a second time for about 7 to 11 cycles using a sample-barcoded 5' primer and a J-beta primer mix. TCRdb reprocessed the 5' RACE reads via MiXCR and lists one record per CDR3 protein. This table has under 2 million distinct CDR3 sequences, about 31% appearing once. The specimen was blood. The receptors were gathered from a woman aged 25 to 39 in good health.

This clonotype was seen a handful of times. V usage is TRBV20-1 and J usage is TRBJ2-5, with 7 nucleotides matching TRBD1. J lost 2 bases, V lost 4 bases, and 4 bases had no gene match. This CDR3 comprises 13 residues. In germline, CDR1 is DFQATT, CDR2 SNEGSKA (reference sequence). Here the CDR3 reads CSAKTGYQETQYF. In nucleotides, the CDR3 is TGCAGTGCTAAGACAGGGTATCAAGAGACCCAGTACTTC.

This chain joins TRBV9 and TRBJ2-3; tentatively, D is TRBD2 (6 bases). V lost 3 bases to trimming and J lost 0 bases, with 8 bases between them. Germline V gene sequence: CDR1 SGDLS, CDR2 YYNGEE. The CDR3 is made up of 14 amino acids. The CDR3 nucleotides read TGTGCCAGCAGCGGCGGGACTAGCACAGATACGCAGTATTTT. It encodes CASSGGTSTDTQYF.

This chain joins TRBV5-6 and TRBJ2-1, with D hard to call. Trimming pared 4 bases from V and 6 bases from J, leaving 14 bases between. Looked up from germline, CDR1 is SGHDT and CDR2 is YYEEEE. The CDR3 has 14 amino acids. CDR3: CASSPFAAPNEQFF. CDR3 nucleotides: TGTGCCAGCAGCCCGTTCGCAGCGCCCAATGAGCAGTTCTTC.

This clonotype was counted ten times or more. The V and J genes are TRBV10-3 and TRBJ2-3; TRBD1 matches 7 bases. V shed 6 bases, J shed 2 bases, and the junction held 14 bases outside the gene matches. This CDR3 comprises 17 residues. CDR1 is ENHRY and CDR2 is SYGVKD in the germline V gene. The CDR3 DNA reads TGTGCCATCAGGAGGGGGCTCGGAACGGAATTCACAGATACGCAGTATTTT. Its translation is CAIRRGLGTEFTDTQYF.

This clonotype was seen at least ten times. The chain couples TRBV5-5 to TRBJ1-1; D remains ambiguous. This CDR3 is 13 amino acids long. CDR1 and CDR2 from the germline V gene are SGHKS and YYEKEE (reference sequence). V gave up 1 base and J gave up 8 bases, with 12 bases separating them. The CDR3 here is CASSLSARREAFF. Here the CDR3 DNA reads TGTGCCAGCAGCTTGAGTGCTCGGAGGGAAGCTTTCTTT.

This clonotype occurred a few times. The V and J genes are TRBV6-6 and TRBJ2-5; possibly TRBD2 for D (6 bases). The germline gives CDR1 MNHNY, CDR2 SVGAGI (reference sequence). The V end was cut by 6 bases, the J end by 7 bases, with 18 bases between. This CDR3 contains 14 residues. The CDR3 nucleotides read TGTGCCAGCAGCCCCGGCGGCGGAGGGCGGACCCAGTACTTC. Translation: CASSPGGGGRTQYF.